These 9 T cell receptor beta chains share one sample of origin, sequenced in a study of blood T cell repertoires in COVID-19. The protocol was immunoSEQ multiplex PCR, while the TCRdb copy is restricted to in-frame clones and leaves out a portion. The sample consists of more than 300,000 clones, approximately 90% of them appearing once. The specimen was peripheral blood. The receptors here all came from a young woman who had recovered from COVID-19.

Here the CDR3 DNA reads TGTGCCAGTAGCAACCAGGGACAGCCCATGAACACTGAAGCTTTCTTT. It specifies CASSNQGQPMNTEAFF. The chain combines TRBV19 with TRBJ1-1; TRBD1 aligns across 7 bases. The ends lost 6 bases at V and 0 bases at J; junction bases unmatched: 10. The CDR3 totals 16 residues. Germline V CDR1 and CDR2: LNHDA, SQIVND (reference sequence). The full variable domain, rest sourced from reference TRBV19 and TRBJ1-1, is DGGITQSPKYLFRKEGQNVTLSCEQNLNHDAMYWYRQDPGQGLRLIYYSQIVNDFQKGDIAEGYSVSREKKESFPLTVTSAQKNPTAFYLCASSNQGQPMNTEAFFGQGTRLTVV.

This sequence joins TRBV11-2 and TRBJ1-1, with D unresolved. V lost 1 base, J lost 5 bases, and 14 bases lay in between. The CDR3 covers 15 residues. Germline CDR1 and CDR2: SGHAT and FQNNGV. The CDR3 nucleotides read TGTGCCAGCAGCTTAGCTTCCGGGTTATGGACTGAAGCTTTCTTT. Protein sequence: CASSLASGLWTEAFF.

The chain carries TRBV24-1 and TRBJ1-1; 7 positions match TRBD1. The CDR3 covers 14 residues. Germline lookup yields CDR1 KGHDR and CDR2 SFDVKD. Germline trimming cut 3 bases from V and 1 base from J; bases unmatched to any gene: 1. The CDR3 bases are TGTGCCACCAGTGATGGGGACAGGAACACTGAAGCTTTCTTT. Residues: CATSDGDRNTEAFF.

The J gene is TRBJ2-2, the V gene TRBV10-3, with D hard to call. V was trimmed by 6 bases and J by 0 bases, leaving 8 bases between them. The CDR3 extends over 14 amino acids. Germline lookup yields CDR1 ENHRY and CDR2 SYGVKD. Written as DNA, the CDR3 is TGTGCCATCAGACAGCCCACGAACACCGGGGAGCTGTTTTTT. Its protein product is CAIRQPTNTGELFF.

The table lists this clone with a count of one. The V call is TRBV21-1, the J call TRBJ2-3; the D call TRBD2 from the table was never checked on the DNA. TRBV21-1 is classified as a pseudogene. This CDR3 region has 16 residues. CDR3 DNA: TGTGCCATCCCCCTTACCCCTAGCGGGCCCCCAGATACGCAGTATTTT. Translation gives CAIPLTPSGPPDTQYF.

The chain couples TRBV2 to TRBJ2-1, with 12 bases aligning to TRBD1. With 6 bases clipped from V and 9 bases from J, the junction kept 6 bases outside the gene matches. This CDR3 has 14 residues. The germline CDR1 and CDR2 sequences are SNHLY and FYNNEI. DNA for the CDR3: TGTGCCAGCAGGCCGGGACAGGGGGCTATTGAGCAGTTCTTC. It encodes CASRPGQGAIEQFF. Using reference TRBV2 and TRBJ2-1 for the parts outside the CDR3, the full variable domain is EPEVTQTPSHQVTQMGQEVILRCVPISNHLYFYWYRQILGQKVEFLVSFYNNEISEKSEIFDDQFSVERPDGSNFTLKIRSTKLEDSAMYFCASRPGQGAIEQFFGPGTRLTVL.

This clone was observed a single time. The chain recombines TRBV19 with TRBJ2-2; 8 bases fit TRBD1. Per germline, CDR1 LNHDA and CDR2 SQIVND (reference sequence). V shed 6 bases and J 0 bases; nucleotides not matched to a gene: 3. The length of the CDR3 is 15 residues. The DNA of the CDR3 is TGTGCCAGTAGGGACAGGGCCTCGAACACCGGGGAGCTGTTTTTT. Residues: CASRDRASNTGELFF. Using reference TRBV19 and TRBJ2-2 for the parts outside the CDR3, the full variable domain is DGGITQSPKYLFRKEGQNVTLSCEQNLNHDAMYWYRQDPGQGLRLIYYSQIVNDFQKGDIAEGYSVSREKKESFPLTVTSAQKNPTAFYLCASRDRASNTGELFFGEGSRLTVL.

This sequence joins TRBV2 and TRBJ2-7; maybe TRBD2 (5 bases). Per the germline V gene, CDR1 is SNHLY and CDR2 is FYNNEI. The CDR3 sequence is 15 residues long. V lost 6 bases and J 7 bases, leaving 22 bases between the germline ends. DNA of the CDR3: TGTGCCAGCAGCGCCTATGGAGCGCAACTAGGGGAGCAGTACGTC. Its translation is CASSAYGAQLGEQYV.

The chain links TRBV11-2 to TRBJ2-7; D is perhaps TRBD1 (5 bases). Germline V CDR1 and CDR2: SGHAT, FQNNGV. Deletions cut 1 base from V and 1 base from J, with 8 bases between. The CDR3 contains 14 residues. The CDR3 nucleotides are TGTGCCAGCAGCTTAGCTTCAGGGTCCTACGAGCAGTACGTC. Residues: CASSLASGSYEQYV.